The clone carrying this TCR beta chain was seen more than once but under ten times. The antigen is unknown. 5'RACE primed from the constant segment yielded TCR alpha and TCR beta cDNA libraries bearing sample barcodes and UMIs. TCRdb reprocessed the 5' RACE reads via MiXCR and lists one record per CDR3 protein. The sample lists approximately 480,000 distinct CDR3 sequences, roughly 18% seen once, with around an eighth in the top ten. The CDR3 extends over 18 amino acids. Germline CDR1 and CDR2: SQVTM and ANQGSEA. V dropped 4 bases and J dropped 0; count of bases not matched to a gene: 6. This sample is part of a study of T-cell memory formation after mild COVID-19. Study background: TCR clusters showed largely donor specificity. Study observations and caveats: For second-wave clones that peaked at day 37, SARS-CoV-2 specificity went unverified.

V and J are TRBV29-1 and TRBJ2-1, with TRBD2 matching 16 bases. The source of this sequence is an adult woman who had mild COVID-19 (a few samples of this study predate the infection). Cell type and time point are not known. Source material: PBMCs or a T cell subset sorted from them (not recorded which). CDR3: CSVAGLAGGSSSYNEQFF. The CDR3 nucleotides read TGCAGCGTTGCGGGACTAGCGGGAGGGTCCAGCTCCTACAATGAGCAGTTCTTC.